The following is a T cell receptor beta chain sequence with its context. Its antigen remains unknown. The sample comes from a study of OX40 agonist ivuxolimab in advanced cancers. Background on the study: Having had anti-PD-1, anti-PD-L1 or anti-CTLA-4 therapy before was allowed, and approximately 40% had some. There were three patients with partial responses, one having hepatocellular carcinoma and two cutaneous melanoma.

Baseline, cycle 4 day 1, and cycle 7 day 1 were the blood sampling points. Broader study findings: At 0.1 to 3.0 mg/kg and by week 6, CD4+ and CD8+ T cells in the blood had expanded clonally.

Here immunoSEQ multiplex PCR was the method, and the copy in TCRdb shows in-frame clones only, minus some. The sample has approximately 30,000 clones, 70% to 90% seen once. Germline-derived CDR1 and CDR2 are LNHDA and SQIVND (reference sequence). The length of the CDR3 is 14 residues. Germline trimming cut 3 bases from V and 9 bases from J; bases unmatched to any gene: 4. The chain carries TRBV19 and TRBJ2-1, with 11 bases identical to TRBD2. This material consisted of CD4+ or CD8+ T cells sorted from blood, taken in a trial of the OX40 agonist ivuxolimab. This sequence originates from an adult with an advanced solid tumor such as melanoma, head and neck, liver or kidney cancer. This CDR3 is CASSIGLAGGEQFF. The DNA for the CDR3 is TGTGCCAGTAGTATTGGGCTAGCGGGAGGTGAGCAGTTCTTC.